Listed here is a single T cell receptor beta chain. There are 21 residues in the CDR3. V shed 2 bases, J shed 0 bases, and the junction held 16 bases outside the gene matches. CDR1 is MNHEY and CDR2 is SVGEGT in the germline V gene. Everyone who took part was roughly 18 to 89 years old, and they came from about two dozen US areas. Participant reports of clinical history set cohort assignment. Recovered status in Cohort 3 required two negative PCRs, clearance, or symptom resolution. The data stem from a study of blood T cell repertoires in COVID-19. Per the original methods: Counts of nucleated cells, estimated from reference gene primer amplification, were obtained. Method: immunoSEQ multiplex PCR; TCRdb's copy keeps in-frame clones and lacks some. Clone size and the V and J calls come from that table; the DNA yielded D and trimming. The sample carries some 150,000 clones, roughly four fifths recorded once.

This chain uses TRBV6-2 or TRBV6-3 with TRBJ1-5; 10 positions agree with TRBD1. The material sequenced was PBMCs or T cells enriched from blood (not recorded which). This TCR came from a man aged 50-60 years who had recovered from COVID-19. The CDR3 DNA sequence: TGTGCCAGCAGTTACCCCCTATCGACAGGGGGCACCAGCAGTAGCAATCAGCCCCAGCATTTT. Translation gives CASSYPLSTGGTSSSNQPQHF.